This passage covers 7 T cell receptor beta chains from one sample sequenced in a study of shared clonotypes between healthy human individuals. The repertoire was sequenced with immunoSEQ multiplex PCR; TCRdb's copy has only in-frame clones and lacks some. The table has hundreds of thousands of clones, roughly 98% seen once. The naive CD8 subset, CD45RO-negative cells positively selected for CCR7, excluded terminally differentiated effector memory CD45RA+ cells. Source material: naive CD8+ T cells sorted from blood. The receptors derive from a man aged 25-45 years in good health.

The J gene is TRBJ2-2, the V gene TRBV7-9, with D maybe TRBD1 (6 bases). Germline lookup yields CDR1 SEHNR and CDR2 FQNEAQ (reference sequence). Trimming stripped 11 bases from V and 2 bases from J, with 15 bases between. The CDR3 runs 14 residues. The CDR3 DNA is TGTGCCGTGAGGCCCGGGACAAACACCGGGGAGCTGTTTTTT. Residues: CAVRPGTNTGELFF.

The J gene is TRBJ2-3, the V gene TRBV5-1; unclear D gene. The germline CDR1 and CDR2 sequences are SGHRS and YFSETQ. The CDR3 has 16 amino acids. Trimming shortened V by 3 bases and J by 5 bases, and 19 bases separated the two germline ends. Written as DNA, the CDR3 is TGCGCCAGCAGCTCCTCTCTGGATGATAGTAAAGATACGCAGTATTTT. This translates into CASSSSLDDSKDTQYF.

The gene calls are TRBV4-1 and TRBJ1-1; maybe TRBD1 (5 bases). Per the germline V gene, CDR1 is MGHRA and CDR2 is YSYEKL. Trimming stripped 3 bases from V and 4 bases from J, with 9 bases between. CDR3 length: 13 residues. CDR3 sequence (DNA): TGCGCCAGCAGCCACGAGGGGAGCACTGAAGCTTTCTTT. Its translation: CASSHEGSTEAFF.

The V gene is TRBV18, the J gene TRBJ2-3, with D possibly being TRBD1 (6 bases). The length of the CDR3 is 15 residues. V was shortened by 4 bases and J by 5 bases, with 16 bases between the two germline ends. Germline values: CDR1 KGHSH, CDR2 LQKENI. This CDR3 is CASSQRDILRDTQYF. Here the CDR3 DNA reads TGTGCCAGCTCACAACGGGACATACTTAGAGATACGCAGTATTTT. Full variable domain (rest looked up from reference TRBV18 and TRBJ2-3): NAGVMQNPRHLVRRRGQEARLRCSPMKGHSHVYWYRQLPEEGLKFMVYLQKENIIDESGMPKERFSAEFPKEGPSILRIQQVVRGDSAAYFCASSQRDILRDTQYFGPGTRLTVL.

The chain's CDR3 is CASSFGTEEYEQYF. The CDR3 nucleotides read TGTGCCAGCAGTTTTGGGACAGAAGAGTACGAGCAGTACTTC. This chain uses TRBV27 with TRBJ2-7; 7 positions agree with TRBD1. From germline, CDR1 is MNHEY and CDR2 SMNVEV (reference sequence). The CDR3 spans 14 residues. The J segment lost 4 bases and the V segment lost 3 bases, leaving 6 bases of the junction unmatched.

The rearrangement uses TRBV6-5 and TRBJ2-5; tentatively, D is TRBD2 (6 bases). Trimming removed 6 bases at V and 5 bases at J, with 13 bases between. The length of the CDR3 is 13 residues. The germline V gene has CDR1 MNHEY and CDR2 SVGAGI. The CDR3 sequence is CASRTGAGETQYF. The DNA of the CDR3 is TGTGCCAGCAGAACGGGAGCTGGGGAGACCCAGTACTTC.

This sequence joins TRBV29-1 and TRBJ2-6, with a tentative D call TRBD1 (6 bases). In germline, CDR1 is SQVTM, CDR2 ANQGSEA. Trimming cost V 0 bases and J 4 bases, with 13 bases left between them. CDR3 length: 16 residues. Here the CDR3 reads CSVEDPTGQGANVLTF. The CDR3 nucleotides read TGCAGCGTTGAAGACCCGACCGGACAGGGGGCCAACGTCCTGACTTTC. The full variable domain, its missing parts supplied by reference TRBV29-1 and TRBJ2-6, is SAVISQKPSRDICQRGTSLTIQCQVDSQVTMMFWYRQQPGQSLTLIATANQGSEATYESGFVIDKFPISRPNLTFSTLTVSNMSPEDSSIYLCSVEDPTGQGANVLTFGAGSRLTVL.